This is a list of T cell receptor beta chains from one sample in a study of glioma-infiltrating T cells. TCRdb used MiXCR to reprocess the multiplex PCR reads, holding one entry per CDR3 protein. The sample carries about 400,000 distinct CDR3 sequences, roughly 41% recorded once. Sample: glioma tissue, nonneoplastic brain tissue, or PBMCs (not recorded which). The receptors here all came from a human donor with low-grade glioma or glioblastoma, undergoing nonglioma brain surgery, or in good health (not recorded which). The conserved cysteine and the conserved F or W are not part of the CDR3 here. Each record gives: J gene, D gene, V gene, CDR3 protein. D genes are given only for firm matches.

j_gene: TRBJ2-3; d_gene: TRBD2; v_gene: TRBV28; CDR3aa: ASSLAGEGTDTQY
j_gene: TRBJ2-7; d_gene: -; v_gene: TRBV3-1; CDR3aa: ASSQARGDEQY
j_gene: TRBJ1-5; d_gene: -; v_gene: TRBV20-1; CDR3aa: SANSDSNQPQH
j_gene: TRBJ2-5; d_gene: -; v_gene: TRBV27; CDR3aa: ASSLGLNSETQY
j_gene: TRBJ1-2; d_gene: -; v_gene: TRBV19; CDR3aa: ASTPAANYGYT
j_gene: TRBJ2-2; d_gene: -; v_gene: TRBV19; CDR3aa: ASRGAGELF
j_gene: TRBJ2-3; d_gene: TRBD2; v_gene: TRBV27; CDR3aa: ASSWTSGRDTQY
j_gene: TRBJ2-7; d_gene: -; v_gene: TRBV28; CDR3aa: ASSLAKGGVYEQY
j_gene: TRBJ2-1; d_gene: -; v_gene: TRBV4-1; CDR3aa: ASSQVGDEQF
j_gene: TRBJ2-1; d_gene: TRBD1; v_gene: TRBV28; CDR3aa: ASFGRGQGDFEQF
j_gene: TRBJ2-3; d_gene: TRBD2; v_gene: TRBV4-3; CDR3aa: ASSQVLGRDTDTQY
j_gene: TRBJ2-1; d_gene: TRBD1; v_gene: TRBV20-1; CDR3aa: SARDRVGLNEQF
j_gene: TRBJ2-1; d_gene: TRBD1; v_gene: TRBV28; CDR3aa: ASSFWGQGYGNEQF
j_gene: TRBJ1-2; d_gene: -; v_gene: TRBV7-2; CDR3aa: ASSQGDRTNYGYT
j_gene: TRBJ1-1; d_gene: -; v_gene: TRBV7-2; CDR3aa: ASSLRGGHTNTEAF
j_gene: TRBJ2-1; d_gene: -; v_gene: TRBV20-1; CDR3aa: SAPPVIEQF
j_gene: TRBJ2-1; d_gene: TRBD1; v_gene: TRBV4-3; CDR3aa: ASSQDLGTGGDEQF
j_gene: TRBJ2-1; d_gene: -; v_gene: TRBV28; CDR3aa: ATTFVHEQF
j_gene: TRBJ1-1; d_gene: -; v_gene: TRBV29-1; CDR3aa: SVGRGPEAF
j_gene: TRBJ2-2; d_gene: -; v_gene: TRBV7-6; CDR3aa: ASSLGRRINTGELF
j_gene: TRBJ2-3; d_gene: TRBD1; v_gene: TRBV7-6; CDR3aa: ASSLSGQVVTDTQY
j_gene: TRBJ2-7; d_gene: -; v_gene: TRBV5-1; CDR3aa: ASSLGTDRAYEQY
j_gene: TRBJ2-3; d_gene: -; v_gene: TRBV20-1; CDR3aa: SARVGSLLTDTQY
j_gene: TRBJ1-2; d_gene: -; v_gene: TRBV29-1; CDR3aa: SADTEINHYGCT